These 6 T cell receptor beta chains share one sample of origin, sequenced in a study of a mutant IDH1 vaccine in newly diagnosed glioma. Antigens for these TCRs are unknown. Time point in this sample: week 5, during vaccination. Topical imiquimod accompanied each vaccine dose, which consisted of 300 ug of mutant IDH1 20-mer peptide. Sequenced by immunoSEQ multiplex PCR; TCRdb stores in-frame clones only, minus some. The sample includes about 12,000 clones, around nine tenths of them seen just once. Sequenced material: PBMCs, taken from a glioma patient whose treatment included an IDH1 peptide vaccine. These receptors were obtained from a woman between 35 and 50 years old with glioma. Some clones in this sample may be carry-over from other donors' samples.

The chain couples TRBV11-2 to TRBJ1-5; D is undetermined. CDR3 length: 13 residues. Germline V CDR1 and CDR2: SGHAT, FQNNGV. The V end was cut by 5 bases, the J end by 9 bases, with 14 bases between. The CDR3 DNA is TGTGCCAGCAGCACCGACGAGCTCGGGCCCCAGCATTTT. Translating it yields CASSTDELGPQHF.

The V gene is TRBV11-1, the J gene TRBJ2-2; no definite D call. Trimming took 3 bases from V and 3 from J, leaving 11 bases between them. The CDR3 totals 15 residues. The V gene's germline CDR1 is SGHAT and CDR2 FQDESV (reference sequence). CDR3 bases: TGTGCCAGCAGCTTCTCTCGCGGCGACACCGGGGAGCTGTTTTTT. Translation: CASSFSRGDTGELFF.

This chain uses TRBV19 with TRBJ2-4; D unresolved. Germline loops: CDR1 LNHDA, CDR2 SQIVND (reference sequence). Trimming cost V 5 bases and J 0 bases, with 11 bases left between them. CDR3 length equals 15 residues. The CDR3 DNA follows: TGTGCCAGTAGTGCGACAAGATTAGCCAAAAACATTCAGTACTTC. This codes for CASSATRLAKNIQYF.

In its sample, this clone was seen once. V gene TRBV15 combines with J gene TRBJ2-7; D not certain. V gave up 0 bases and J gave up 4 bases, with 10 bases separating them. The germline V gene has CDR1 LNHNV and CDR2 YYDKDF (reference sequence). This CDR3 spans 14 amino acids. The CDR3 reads CATSRDPGSYEQYF. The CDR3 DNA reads TGTGCCACCAGCAGAGATCCCGGCAGTTACGAGCAGTACTTC.

Here the CDR3 reads CATSSSDSFEQYF. DNA for the CDR3: TGTGCCACCAGCAGCTCTGACAGTTTCGAGCAGTACTTC. The V call is TRBV15, the J call TRBJ2-7; possible D gene TRBD1, 5 bases. Trimming removed 3 bases at V and 6 bases at J, with 12 bases between. Germline V CDR1 and CDR2: LNHNV, YYDKDF (reference sequence). This CDR3 spans 13 amino acids.

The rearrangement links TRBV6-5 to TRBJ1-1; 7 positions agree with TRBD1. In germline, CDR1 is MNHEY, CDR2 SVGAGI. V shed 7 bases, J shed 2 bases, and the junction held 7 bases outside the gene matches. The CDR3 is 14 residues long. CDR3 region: CASIGTVDNTEAFF. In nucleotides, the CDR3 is TGTGCCAGCATAGGGACAGTTGATAACACTGAAGCTTTCTTT.